Described below is a single T cell receptor beta chain sequence and its context. Sequencing was performed with immunoSEQ multiplex PCR; in TCRdb, only in-frame clones are kept and a portion is missing. This table has 450,000 or so clones, roughly 88% appearing once. The sample originates from a study of blood T cell repertoires in COVID-19. Study context: The cDNA or gDNA used as material had been derived from T cells, B-cell-depleted T cells, or PBMCs.

Looked up from germline, CDR1 is SNHLY and CDR2 is FYNNEI. This CDR3 comprises 15 residues. Trimming stripped 8 bases from V and 8 bases from J, with 21 bases between. This receptor was obtained from a man aged 18 to 29 who had recovered from COVID-19. The chain has TRBV2 and TRBJ1-4, with D perhaps matching TRBD1 (5 bases). The sample consisted of PBMCs or T cells enriched from blood (not recorded which). The CDR3 is CASRRQGGIGEKLFF. The CDR3 DNA reads TGTGCCAGCCGTAGGCAGGGCGGAATAGGGGAAAAACTGTTTTTT.